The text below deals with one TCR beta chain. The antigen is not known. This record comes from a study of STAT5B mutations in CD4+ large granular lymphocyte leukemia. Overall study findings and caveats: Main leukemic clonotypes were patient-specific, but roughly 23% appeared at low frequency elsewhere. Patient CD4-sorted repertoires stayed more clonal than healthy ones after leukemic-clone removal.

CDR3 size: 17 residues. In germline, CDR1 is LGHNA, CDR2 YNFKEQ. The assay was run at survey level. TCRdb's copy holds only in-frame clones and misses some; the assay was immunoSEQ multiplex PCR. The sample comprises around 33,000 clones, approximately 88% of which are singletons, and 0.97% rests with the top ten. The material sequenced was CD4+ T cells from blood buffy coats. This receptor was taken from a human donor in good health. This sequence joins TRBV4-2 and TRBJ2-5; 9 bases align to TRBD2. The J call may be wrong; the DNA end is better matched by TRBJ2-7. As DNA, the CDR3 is TGTGCCAGCAGCCCCCCGCGGGGTAGCGGGAGTGCTTACGAGCAGTACTTC. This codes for CASSPPRGSGSAYEQYF.